Below are 19 T cell receptor beta chains sequenced from a single sample in a study of molecular identifiers for immune sequencing clone quantification. TCRdb processed the PCR reads anew with MiXCR; each CDR3 protein has one entry. The sample yields some 580,000 distinct CDR3 sequences, 25% seen once. The sample was naive CD8+ T cells from blood, with Jurkat cell RNA spiked in. Indicated subset: FACS-sorted CD8+CD4-CCR7+CD45RA+ naive T cells. The receptors were gathered from a human donor in good health. Some libraries in this study had Jurkat cell RNA spiked in.

The table lists this clonotype with a few counts. This likely comes from a read error, as the CDR3 has no conserved phenylalanine or tryptophan at its end. This chain's CDR3 is CASSLTAADTQYS. CDR3 sequence (DNA): TGTGCCAGCAGCTTAACGGCTGCAGATACGCAGTATTCT. The J gene is TRBJ2-3, the V gene TRBV7-2; no firm D call. The CDR3 has 13 amino acids. Trimming left V 2 bases short and J 4 bases short, with 7 bases between. Germline assignment: CDR1 SGHTA and CDR2 FQGNSA.

The CDR3 sequence: CAQPGAGGNGYTF. The CDR3 nucleotides read TGTGCCCAGCCAGGTGCAGGGGGAAATGGCTACACCTTC. This sequence joins TRBV30 and TRBJ1-2; 7 bases line up with TRBD1. V lost 8 bases, J lost 6 bases, and 12 bases stayed unmatched. Germline CDR1 GTSNPN, CDR2 SVGIG (reference sequence). This CDR3 has 13 residues.

This clonotype was counted many times. The V and J genes are TRBV27 and TRBJ2-3; D remains ambiguous. The V end lost 5 bases, the J end lost 0 bases, and 6 bases lay between the germline ends. The germline V gene encodes CDR1 MNHEY and CDR2 SMNVEV (reference sequence). The CDR3 length is 13 residues. As DNA, the CDR3 is TGTGCCAGCAGTGTCCCTAGCACAGATACGCAGTATTTT. Its protein product is CASSVPSTDTQYF.

This clonotype was seen a few times. The chain has TRBV6-5 and TRBJ1-4, with unresolved D. Trimming pared 4 bases from V and 7 bases from J, leaving 19 bases between. CDR3 size: 16 residues. CDR1 is MNHEY, CDR2 SVGAGI, per germline. The CDR3 DNA follows: TGTGCCAGCAGTTCCCGGACCGCACTCGTGGGTGAAAAACTGTTTTTT. Protein: CASSSRTALVGEKLFF.

With respect to this clonotype: A much larger clone differs from this one at a single base, so this may be a read error. The final CDR3 position lacks the conserved phenylalanine or tryptophan, pointing to a likely read error. The J gene is TRBJ2-3, the V gene TRBV4-1; 12 positions match TRBD2. Germline trimming cut 3 bases from V and 4 bases from J; bases unmatched to any gene: 8. CDR1 and CDR2 from the germline V gene are MGHRA and YSYEKL. The CDR3 is 17 residues long. CDR3 in amino acids: CASSHLSSGGAPDTQYS. Written as DNA, the CDR3 is TGCGCCAGCAGCCATCTGTCTAGCGGGGGGGCACCAGATACGCAGTATTCT.

CDR3 sequence reads: CSAHSTRLADPSSYNEQFF. DNA for the CDR3: TGCAGTGCTCACTCCACCCGACTAGCGGACCCTAGCTCCTACAATGAGCAGTTCTTC. This rearrangement joins TRBV20-1 to TRBJ2-1, with TRBD2 identical over 9 bases. The CDR3 has 19 residues. Germline CDR1 DFQATT, CDR2 SNEGSKA (reference sequence). The V gene end was trimmed by 5 bases and the J gene end by 0 bases; junction bases not matched to a gene: 17.

This clonotype showed up just once. A much larger clone is a single base away; this may be a read error. The V call is TRBV5-1, the J call TRBJ2-3, with D possibly being TRBD2 (6 bases). The germline V gene encodes CDR1 SGHRS and CDR2 YFSETQ. This CDR3 has 16 amino acids. The CDR3 protein is CASSLPTAVTGDTRYF. CDR3 nucleotide sequence: TGCGCCAGCAGCTTGCCGACAGCGGTTACGGGGGATACGCGGTATTTT.

This clonotype showed up many times. V usage is TRBV4-1 and J usage is TRBJ2-5, with D perhaps matching TRBD1 (6 bases). Per germline, CDR1 MGHRA and CDR2 YSYEKL. The CDR3 runs 14 residues. V lost 1 base and J 2 bases, leaving 8 bases between the germline ends. CDR3 protein: CASSQVGGQETQYF. CDR3 DNA: TGCGCCAGCAGCCAAGTAGGGGGACAAGAGACCCAGTACTTC.

This clonotype was observed many times. The rearrangement joins TRBV30 to TRBJ2-2; D is undetermined. Trimming took off 5 bases at V and 4 bases at J, with 5 bases between the two ends. Germline loops: CDR1 GTSNPN, CDR2 SVGIG (reference sequence). CDR3 size: 11 residues. The CDR3 sequence is CAWAITGELFF. DNA of the CDR3: TGTGCCTGGGCTATCACCGGGGAGCTGTTTTTT.

This rearrangement joins TRBV28 to TRBJ1-2; D remains ambiguous. Trimming cost V 1 base and J 1 base, with 10 bases left between them. The CDR3 extends over 15 amino acids. Per germline, CDR1 MDHEN and CDR2 SYDVKM. The CDR3 nucleotides read TGTGCCAGCAGTTTATTCTCAGATGATAACTATGGCTACACCTTC. Translating it yields CASSLFSDDNYGYTF.

V and J are TRBV20-1 and TRBJ2-1; no definite D call. This CDR3 spans 14 amino acids. Germline V lookup: CDR1 DFQATT, CDR2 SNEGSKA (reference sequence). Trimming stripped 0 bases from V and 0 bases from J, with 6 bases between. CDR3 sequence reads: CSARDTPSYNEQFF. In nucleotides, the CDR3 is TGCAGTGCTAGAGATACGCCCTCCTACAATGAGCAGTTCTTC.

Many counts were recorded for this clonotype. The V and J genes are TRBV4-3 and TRBJ2-7; possible D gene TRBD1, 6 bases. V shed 2 bases and J shed 4 bases, with 15 bases lying between them. In germline, CDR1 is LGHNA, CDR2 YSLEER. The CDR3 is 15 amino acids. The CDR3, as DNA: TGCGCCAGCAGCCAATATCAGGGGAAGGAATACGAGCAGTACTTC. It encodes CASSQYQGKEYEQYF.

The gene calls are TRBV28 and TRBJ2-7; TRBD1 might be the D (5 bases). Germline V lookup: CDR1 MDHEN, CDR2 SYDVKM. V lost 10 bases to trimming and J lost 4 bases, with 14 bases between them. This CDR3 is 12 amino acids long. CDR3 coding DNA: TGTGCCATCACAGGAACGTTATACGAGCAGTACTTC. It translates to CAITGTLYEQYF.

This clonotype was counted a few times. The gene calls are TRBV7-6 and TRBJ2-3; 12 positions agree with TRBD2. V shed 5 bases and J 5 bases; nucleotides not matched to a gene: 17. Germline V lookup: CDR1 SGHVS, CDR2 FNYEAQ. The CDR3 runs to 19 residues. CDR3 DNA: TGTGCCAGCAGCCTGACGCTAGCGGGAGGGCCGAGTCAGGAAGATACGCAGTATTTT. This codes for CASSLTLAGGPSQEDTQYF. Supplemented by reference TRBV7-6 and TRBJ2-3, the full variable domain reads GAGVSQSPRYKVTKRGQDVALRCDPISGHVSLYWYRQALGQGPEFLTYFNYEAQQDKSGLPNDRFSAERPEGSISTLTIQRTEQRDSAMYRCASSLTLAGGPSQEDTQYFGPGTRLTVL.

This clonotype was detected ten times or more. J is TRBJ2-5 and V is TRBV5-1; 11 positions match TRBD1. Germline-derived CDR1 and CDR2 are SGHRS and YFSETQ. Trimming took 4 bases from V and 4 from J; bases not matched to a gene: 12. The length of the CDR3 is 17 residues. The CDR3 protein is CASSPSRTGTGGETQYF. CDR3 in DNA: TGCGCCAGCAGCCCAAGCCGTACCGGGACAGGGGGAGAGACCCAGTACTTC.

This clonotype was seen a handful of times. V gene TRBV7-9 combines with J gene TRBJ2-1, with 7 bases identical to TRBD2. Germline loops: CDR1 SEHNR, CDR2 FQNEAQ (reference sequence). The CDR3 totals 16 residues. Trimming took 1 base from V and 6 from J; bases not matched to a gene: 9. CDR3 bases: TGTGCCAGCAGCTTAGTTCCTAGCGGAGAATCCAATGAGCAGTTCTTC. It yields the protein CASSLVPSGESNEQFF.

About this clonotype: It may be a read error: a sequence one base away is much more abundant. The CDR3 bases are TGCAGTGCTTCTAGACCGGAGAGCTGCGAGCAGTACTTC. Its translation: CSASRPESCEQYF. The J gene is TRBJ2-7, the V gene TRBV20-1; D remains ambiguous. This CDR3 is 13 amino acids long. In germline, CDR1 is DFQATT, CDR2 SNEGSKA (reference sequence). V shed 5 bases and J shed 6 bases, with 17 bases lying between them.

For this clonotype: A read error is possible here, since a much larger clone lies one base away. The CDR3 loop is CASSAELARAVSSTDTQYF. CDR3 bases: TGTGCCAGCAGCGCTGAACTAGCGAGAGCCGTCTCGAGCACAGATACGCAGTATTTT. This chain joins TRBV7-2 and TRBJ2-3; TRBD2 aligns across 7 bases. Germline V gives CDR1 SGHTA, CDR2 FQGNSA. J gave up 0 bases and V 5 bases, and 17 bases lay outside the gene matches. The CDR3 sequence is 19 residues long.

This clonotype was observed a few times. The rearrangement joins TRBV15 to TRBJ2-7, with 10 bases matching TRBD1. CDR1 is LNHNV, CDR2 YYDKDF, per germline (reference sequence). This CDR3 contains 15 residues. Trimming removed 0 bases from V and 5 bases from J; junction bases left unmatched: 4. The CDR3 bases are TGTGCCACCAGCAGAGATGGAGGGACAGGGGACGAGCAGTACTTC. Translated: CATSRDGGTGDEQYF.